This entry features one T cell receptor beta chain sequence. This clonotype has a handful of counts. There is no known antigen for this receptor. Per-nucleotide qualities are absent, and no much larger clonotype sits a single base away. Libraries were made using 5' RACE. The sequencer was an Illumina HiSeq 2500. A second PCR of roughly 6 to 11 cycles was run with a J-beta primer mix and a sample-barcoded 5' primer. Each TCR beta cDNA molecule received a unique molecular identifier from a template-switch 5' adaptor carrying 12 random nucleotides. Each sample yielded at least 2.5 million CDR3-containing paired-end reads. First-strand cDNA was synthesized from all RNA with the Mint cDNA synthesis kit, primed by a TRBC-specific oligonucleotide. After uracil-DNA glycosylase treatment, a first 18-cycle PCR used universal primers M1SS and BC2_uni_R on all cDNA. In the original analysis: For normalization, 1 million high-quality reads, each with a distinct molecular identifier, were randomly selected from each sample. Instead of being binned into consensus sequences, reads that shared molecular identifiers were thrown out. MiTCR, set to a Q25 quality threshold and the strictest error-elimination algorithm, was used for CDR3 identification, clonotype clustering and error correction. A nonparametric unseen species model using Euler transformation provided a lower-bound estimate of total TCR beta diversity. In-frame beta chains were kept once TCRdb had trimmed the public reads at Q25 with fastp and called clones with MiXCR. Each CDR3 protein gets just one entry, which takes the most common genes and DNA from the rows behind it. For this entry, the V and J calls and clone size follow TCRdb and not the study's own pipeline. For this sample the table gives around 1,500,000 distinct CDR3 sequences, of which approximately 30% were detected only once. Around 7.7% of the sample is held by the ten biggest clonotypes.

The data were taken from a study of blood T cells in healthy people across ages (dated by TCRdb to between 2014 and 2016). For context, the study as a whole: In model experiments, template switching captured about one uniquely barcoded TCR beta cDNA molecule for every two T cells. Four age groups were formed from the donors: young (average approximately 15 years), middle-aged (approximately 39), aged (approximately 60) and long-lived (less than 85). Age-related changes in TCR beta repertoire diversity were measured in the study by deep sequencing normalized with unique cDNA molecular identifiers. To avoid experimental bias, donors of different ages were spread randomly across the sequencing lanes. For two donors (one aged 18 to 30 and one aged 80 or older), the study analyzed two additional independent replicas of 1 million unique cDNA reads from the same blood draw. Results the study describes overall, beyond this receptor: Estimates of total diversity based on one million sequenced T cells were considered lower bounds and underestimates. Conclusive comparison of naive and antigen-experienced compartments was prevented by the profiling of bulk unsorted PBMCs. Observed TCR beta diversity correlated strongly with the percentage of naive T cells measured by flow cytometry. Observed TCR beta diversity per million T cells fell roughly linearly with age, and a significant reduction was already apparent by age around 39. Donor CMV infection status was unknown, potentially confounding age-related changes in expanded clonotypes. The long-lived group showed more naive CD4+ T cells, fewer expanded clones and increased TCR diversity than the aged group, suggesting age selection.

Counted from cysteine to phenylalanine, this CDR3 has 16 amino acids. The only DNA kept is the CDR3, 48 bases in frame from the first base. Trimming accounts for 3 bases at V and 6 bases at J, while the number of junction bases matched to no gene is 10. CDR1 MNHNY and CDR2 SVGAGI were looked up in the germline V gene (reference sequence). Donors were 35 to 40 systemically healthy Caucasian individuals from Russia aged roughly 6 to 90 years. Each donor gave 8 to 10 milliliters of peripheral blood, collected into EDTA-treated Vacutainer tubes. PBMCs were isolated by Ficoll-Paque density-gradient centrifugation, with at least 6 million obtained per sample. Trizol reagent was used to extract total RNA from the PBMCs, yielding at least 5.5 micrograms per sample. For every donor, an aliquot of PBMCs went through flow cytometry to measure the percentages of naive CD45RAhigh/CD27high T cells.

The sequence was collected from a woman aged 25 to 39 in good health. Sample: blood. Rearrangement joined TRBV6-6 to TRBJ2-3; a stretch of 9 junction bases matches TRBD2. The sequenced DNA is TGTGCCAGCAGTTATACGAGCGGGGGGTCGTATGATACGCAGTATTTT. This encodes CASSYTSGGSYDTQYF.